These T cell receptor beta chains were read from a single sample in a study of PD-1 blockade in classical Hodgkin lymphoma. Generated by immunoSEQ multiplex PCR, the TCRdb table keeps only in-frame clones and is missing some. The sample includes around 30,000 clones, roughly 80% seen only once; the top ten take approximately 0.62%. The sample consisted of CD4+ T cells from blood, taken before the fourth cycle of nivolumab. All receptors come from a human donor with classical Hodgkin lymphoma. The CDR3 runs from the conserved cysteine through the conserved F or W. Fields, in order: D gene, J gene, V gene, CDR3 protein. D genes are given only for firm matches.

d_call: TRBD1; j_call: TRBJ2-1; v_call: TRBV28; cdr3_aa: CASSTITTGGFGNEQFF
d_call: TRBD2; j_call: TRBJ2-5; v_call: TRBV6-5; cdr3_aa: CASSSRLAGETQYF
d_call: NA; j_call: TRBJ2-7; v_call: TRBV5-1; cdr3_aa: CASSLGRAYEQYF
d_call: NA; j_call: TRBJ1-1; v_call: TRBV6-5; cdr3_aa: CASSRATANLEAFF
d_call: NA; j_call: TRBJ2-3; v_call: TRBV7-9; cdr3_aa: CASSPRMPTTDTQYF
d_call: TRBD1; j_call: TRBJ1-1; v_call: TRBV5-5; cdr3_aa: CASSLGTGDPTEAFF
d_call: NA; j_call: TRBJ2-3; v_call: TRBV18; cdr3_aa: CASNPTGTDTQYF
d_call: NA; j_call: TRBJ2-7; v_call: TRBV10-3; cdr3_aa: CAIKGEYEQYF
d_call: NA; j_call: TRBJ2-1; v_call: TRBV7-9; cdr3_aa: CASSLATGMGNEQFF
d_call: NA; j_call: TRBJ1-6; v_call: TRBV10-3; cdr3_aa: CACGGSPLHF
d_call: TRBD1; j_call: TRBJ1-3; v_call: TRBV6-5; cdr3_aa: CASFPAQGPGNTIYF
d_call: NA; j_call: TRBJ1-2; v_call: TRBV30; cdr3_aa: CAWKLKTVLWGYTF
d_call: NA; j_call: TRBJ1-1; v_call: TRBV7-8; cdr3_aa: CASSLEARNTEAFF
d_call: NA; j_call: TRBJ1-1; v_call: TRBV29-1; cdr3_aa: CSVEVGQNTEAFF
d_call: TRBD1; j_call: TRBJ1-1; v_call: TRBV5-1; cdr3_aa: CASSKEGTGVTEAFF
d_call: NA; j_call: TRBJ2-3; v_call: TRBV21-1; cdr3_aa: CASSKSGNTQYF
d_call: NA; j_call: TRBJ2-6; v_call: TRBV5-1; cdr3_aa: CASSLGVAGANVLTF
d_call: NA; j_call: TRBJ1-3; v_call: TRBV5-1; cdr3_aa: CASVPGRQSSGNTIYF
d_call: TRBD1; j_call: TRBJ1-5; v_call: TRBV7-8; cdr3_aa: CASSLSTGDSNQPQHF
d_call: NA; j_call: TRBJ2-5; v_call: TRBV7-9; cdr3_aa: CASSLAGGPGETQYF
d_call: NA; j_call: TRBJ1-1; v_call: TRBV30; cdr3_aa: CAWSVLGPKNTEAFF
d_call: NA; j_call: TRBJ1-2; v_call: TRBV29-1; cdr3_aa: CSGSVTNYGYTF
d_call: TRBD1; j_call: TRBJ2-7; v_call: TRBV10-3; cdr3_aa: CAIRTGGSYEQYF
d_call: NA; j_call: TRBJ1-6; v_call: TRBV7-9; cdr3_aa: CASSLGTTGDSPLHF
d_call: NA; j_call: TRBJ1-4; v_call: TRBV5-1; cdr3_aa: CASSFRGATNEKLFF
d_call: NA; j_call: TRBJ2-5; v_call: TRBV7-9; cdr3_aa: CASSYDRSQETQYF
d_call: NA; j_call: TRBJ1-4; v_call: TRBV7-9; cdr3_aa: CASSLVGGSGEKLFF
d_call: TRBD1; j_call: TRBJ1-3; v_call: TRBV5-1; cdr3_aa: CASSLWDRSSGNTIYF
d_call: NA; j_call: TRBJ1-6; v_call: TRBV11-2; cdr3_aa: CASSLFSQLRPLHF
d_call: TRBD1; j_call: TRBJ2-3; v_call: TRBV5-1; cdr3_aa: CASGRTGGTDTQYF